The clone carrying this T cell receptor delta chain is medium-sized within its sample. The sample comes from a study of gamma-delta T cells after stem cell transplantation. TCRdb re-analyzed the RT-PCR reads via CATT. The table includes 1,500 to 2,000 delta-chain clones, around 3.5% detected once. CDR1 GEAIGNYY and CDR2 EKD come from the germline V gene. With V trimmed by 0 bases and J by 4 bases, 13 bases remained unmatched. CDR3 length equals 18 residues. The sequence derives from a human donor. It is not recorded whose cells these are; they may come from a transplant donor. This rearrangement joins TRDV2 to TRDJ1; TRDD3 matches 10 bases. The sample was gamma-delta T cells. CDR3 amino acids: CACDTVSTGGSARDKLIF. CDR3 DNA: TGTGCCTGTGACACCGTGAGTACTGGGGGATCCGCCCGCGATAAACTCATCTTT.